These T cell receptor beta chains were read from a single sample in a study of lung T cells in sarcoidosis with Löfgren's syndrome. Using its own MiXCR run on the reads, TCRdb lists one record per CDR3 protein. In the table there are 60,000 to 65,000 distinct CDR3 sequences, over 20% of which are singletons. The sample comprised CD4+ T cells from PBMCs. The receptors stem from a human donor with sarcoidosis (Löfgren's syndrome or another form), or a control subject (not recorded which). CDR3s include the opening cysteine and the closing phenylalanine or tryptophan. A D gene is named only where the DNA matches it firmly. Size is stated for part of the rows, as once, few or many counts, or as a class when the clone is expanded.

abundance: once
j_gene: TRBJ2-5
v_gene: TRBV28
d_gene: TRBD2
CDR3nt: TGTGCCAGCAGTTTAGGGGGGGTGAGGGGGACCCAGTACTTC
CDR3aa: CASSLGGVRGTQYF

abundance: -
j_gene: TRBJ1-5
v_gene: TRBV28
d_gene: -
CDR3nt: TGTGCCAGCAGCCGTTCTAGTCAGCCCCAGCATTTT
CDR3aa: CASSRSSQPQHF

abundance: many
j_gene: TRBJ2-7
v_gene: TRBV11-2
d_gene: -
CDR3nt: TGTGCCAGCAGTACCGGTAGCTCCTACGAGCAGTACTTC
CDR3aa: CASSTGSSYEQYF

abundance: few
j_gene: TRBJ2-1
v_gene: TRBV5-5
d_gene: -
CDR3nt: TGTGCCAGCAGCTTCAACCAGGGGAGCTCCTACAATGAGCAGTTCTTC
CDR3aa: CASSFNQGSSYNEQFF

abundance: -
j_gene: TRBJ2-6
v_gene: TRBV3-1
d_gene: -
CDR3nt: TGTGCCAGCAGCCAAGATTATAGGGGGGTGAAGGGAGACAACGTCCTGACTTTC
CDR3aa: CASSQDYRGVKGDNVLTF

abundance: many
j_gene: TRBJ2-3
v_gene: TRBV7-2
d_gene: -
CDR3nt: TGTGCCAGCAGCTCCTATCTAGACACAGATACGCAGTATTTT
CDR3aa: CASSSYLDTDTQYF

abundance: many
j_gene: TRBJ1-5
v_gene: TRBV20-1
d_gene: -
CDR3nt: TGCAGTGCTAGAGACGGGGGGGGTTATAGCAATCAGCCCCAGCATTTT
CDR3aa: CSARDGGGYSNQPQHF

abundance: many
j_gene: TRBJ1-4
v_gene: TRBV28
d_gene: -
CDR3nt: TGTGCCAGCAGTGCGGGACCCCGGAATGAAAAACTGTTTTTT
CDR3aa: CASSAGPRNEKLFF

abundance: many
j_gene: TRBJ2-5
v_gene: TRBV27
d_gene: -
CDR3nt: TGTGCCAGCAGTCCGCGGGTGGGAGAGACCCAGTACTTC
CDR3aa: CASSPRVGETQYF

abundance: -
j_gene: TRBJ1-5
v_gene: TRBV18
d_gene: -
CDR3nt: TGTGCCAGCTCACCAGGGGCCTCGGTGGATCAGCCCCAGCATTTT
CDR3aa: CASSPGASVDQPQHF

abundance: many
j_gene: TRBJ2-1
v_gene: TRBV7-2
d_gene: -
CDR3nt: TGTGCCAGCAGCTCTGCTAGCGCATCCTACAATGAGCAGTTCTTC
CDR3aa: CASSSASASYNEQFF

abundance: many
j_gene: TRBJ2-7
v_gene: TRBV6-6
d_gene: TRBD2
CDR3nt: TGTGCCAGCAGTTACCGTAGCGGGAGGGCCTATAACGAGCAGTACTTC
CDR3aa: CASSYRSGRAYNEQYF

abundance: many
j_gene: TRBJ1-2
v_gene: TRBV4-2
d_gene: -
CDR3nt: TGTGCCAGCAGCCAAAGCGGACTCCCCGACGGCTACACCTTC
CDR3aa: CASSQSGLPDGYTF

abundance: many
j_gene: TRBJ1-5
v_gene: TRBV27
d_gene: -
CDR3nt: TGTGCCAGCAGTGGTCGTGAGGCCCAACGGAGACAGCCCCAGCATTTT
CDR3aa: CASSGREAQRRQPQHF

abundance: -
j_gene: TRBJ2-3
v_gene: TRBV3-1
d_gene: -
CDR3nt: TGTGCCAGCAGCCAAACCAGGGTCACAGATACGCAGTATTTT
CDR3aa: CASSQTRVTDTQYF

abundance: -
j_gene: TRBJ2-3
v_gene: TRBV4-2
d_gene: -
CDR3nt: TGTGCCAGCAGCCAAGATGAGGTCACAGATACGCAGTATTTT
CDR3aa: CASSQDEVTDTQYF

abundance: many
j_gene: TRBJ2-6
v_gene: TRBV6-1
d_gene: -
CDR3nt: TGTGCCAGCAGACTAGGGGGCTCTGGGGCCAACGTCCTGACTTTC
CDR3aa: CASRLGGSGANVLTF

abundance: -
j_gene: TRBJ1-6
v_gene: TRBV12-3/TRBV12-4
d_gene: TRBD1
CDR3nt: TGTGCCAGCAGTTTAGGACAGGGAACTGATTCACCCCTCCACTTT
CDR3aa: CASSLGQGTDSPLHF

abundance: few
j_gene: TRBJ1-2
v_gene: TRBV3-1
d_gene: -
CDR3nt: TGTGCCAGCAGCCTCTTCACAGGGAATGGCTACACCTTC
CDR3aa: CASSLFTGNGYTF

abundance: -
j_gene: TRBJ2-5
v_gene: TRBV18
d_gene: -
CDR3nt: TGTGCCAGCTTCGACCGGGGAGAGACCCAGTACTTC
CDR3aa: CASFDRGETQYF

abundance: -
j_gene: TRBJ2-3
v_gene: TRBV4-1
d_gene: -
CDR3nt: TGCGCCAGCAGCCAAGATCAGGGGGGGAACACAGATACGCAGTATTTT
CDR3aa: CASSQDQGGNTDTQYF

abundance: few
j_gene: TRBJ2-3
v_gene: TRBV3-1
d_gene: TRBD1
CDR3nt: TGTGCCCGCCTGCAGGGGGCAGATACGCAGTATTTT
CDR3aa: CARLQGADTQYF

abundance: -
j_gene: TRBJ1-4
v_gene: TRBV18
d_gene: -
CDR3nt: TGTGCCAGCTCACCTGGAGTCGACGCCCTTCGAGAAAAACTGTTTTTT
CDR3aa: CASSPGVDALREKLFF

abundance: many
j_gene: TRBJ2-1
v_gene: TRBV29-1
d_gene: -
CDR3nt: TGCAGCGTTTTCAGGCGTGATGAGCAGTTCTTC
CDR3aa: CSVFRRDEQFF

abundance: many
j_gene: TRBJ1-2
v_gene: TRBV27
d_gene: -
CDR3nt: TGTGCCAGCAGTTTATATAGTGGGGCAGAAAGTGGCTACACCTTC
CDR3aa: CASSLYSGAESGYTF

abundance: few
j_gene: TRBJ2-7
v_gene: TRBV20-1
d_gene: TRBD2
CDR3nt: TGCAGTGCTCACGAGCCGACTAGCGGGAGGGCCGAGCAGTACTTC
CDR3aa: CSAHEPTSGRAEQYF

abundance: -
j_gene: TRBJ1-1
v_gene: TRBV12-3/TRBV12-4
d_gene: -
CDR3nt: TGTGCCAGCGGAGGGGCGGTCCCGATGAACACTGAAGCTTTCTTT
CDR3aa: CASGGAVPMNTEAFF

abundance: many
j_gene: TRBJ1-1
v_gene: TRBV4-1
d_gene: -
CDR3nt: TGCGCCAGCAGCCAAGCCTCGACGGTGAACACTGAAGCTTTCTTT
CDR3aa: CASSQASTVNTEAFF

abundance: few
j_gene: TRBJ2-6
v_gene: TRBV12-3/TRBV12-4
d_gene: -
CDR3nt: TGTGCCAGCAGTTTAACGGCTTCTGGGGCCAACGTCCTGACTTTC
CDR3aa: CASSLTASGANVLTF

abundance: -
j_gene: TRBJ1-5
v_gene: TRBV18
d_gene: TRBD1
CDR3nt: TGTGCCAGCTCCGGACAGGGGTCCAATCAGCCCCAGCATTTT
CDR3aa: CASSGQGSNQPQHF

abundance: many
j_gene: TRBJ1-1
v_gene: TRBV27
d_gene: TRBD1
CDR3nt: TGTGCCAGCAGTCAGGACAGGTTGAGAATGAACACTGAAGCTTTCTTT
CDR3aa: CASSQDRLRMNTEAFF

abundance: -
j_gene: TRBJ2-1
v_gene: TRBV12-3/TRBV12-4
d_gene: TRBD1
CDR3nt: TGTGCCAGCAGTTTGGGGACAGGGGACTCCAATGAGCAGTTCTTC
CDR3aa: CASSLGTGDSNEQFF

abundance: many
j_gene: TRBJ2-5
v_gene: TRBV11-2
d_gene: -
CDR3nt: TGTGCCAGCAGCTTTAACGTCCAAGAGACCCAGTACTTC
CDR3aa: CASSFNVQETQYF

abundance: -
j_gene: TRBJ2-7
v_gene: TRBV28
d_gene: TRBD1
CDR3nt: TGTGCCAGCAGTTCCTTAGACAGGGGGAGACCCTACGAGCAGTACTTC
CDR3aa: CASSSLDRGRPYEQYF

abundance: many
j_gene: TRBJ1-1
v_gene: TRBV18
d_gene: -
CDR3nt: TGTGCCAGCTCACCAAAGAGGGAGACTGAAGCTTTCTTT
CDR3aa: CASSPKRETEAFF

abundance: many
j_gene: TRBJ1-4
v_gene: TRBV20-1
d_gene: -
CDR3nt: TGCAGTGCTAGATCTGATGCAACTAATGAAAAACTGTTTTTT
CDR3aa: CSARSDATNEKLFF

abundance: few
j_gene: TRBJ2-6
v_gene: TRBV5-4
d_gene: -
CDR3nt: TGTGCCAGCGGCTCGGGGGGCTCCTCTGGGGCCAACGTCCTGACTTTC
CDR3aa: CASGSGGSSGANVLTF

abundance: few
j_gene: TRBJ2-7
v_gene: TRBV7-2
d_gene: TRBD1
CDR3nt: TGTGCCAGCAGCTCTAGGGACAGTGGCTACGAGCAGTACTTC
CDR3aa: CASSSRDSGYEQYF

abundance: few
j_gene: TRBJ2-1
v_gene: TRBV10-3
d_gene: TRBD1
CDR3nt: TGTGCCATCAGTGATACCGGGACAGGGAGGGCCTATGAGCAGTTCTTC
CDR3aa: CAISDTGTGRAYEQFF

abundance: many
j_gene: TRBJ2-7
v_gene: TRBV6-1
d_gene: TRBD2
CDR3nt: TGTGCCAGCAGCCTGTTTGCGGGTAGCGGGAGCTACGAGCAGTACTTC
CDR3aa: CASSLFAGSGSYEQYF

abundance: -
j_gene: TRBJ2-3
v_gene: TRBV3-1
d_gene: TRBD2
CDR3nt: TGTGCCAGCAGCCAAGGAACGGGACTAGCGGCAGATACGCAGTATTTT
CDR3aa: CASSQGTGLAADTQYF

abundance: -
j_gene: TRBJ1-4
v_gene: TRBV2
d_gene: -
CDR3nt: TGTGCCAGCAGGAGGGGTCTTGCAACTAATGAAAAACTGTTTTTT
CDR3aa: CASRRGLATNEKLFF

abundance: -
j_gene: TRBJ1-1
v_gene: TRBV29-1
d_gene: TRBD1
CDR3nt: TGCAGCGTTGAAAAGGACAGGGGCGTAGAAGCTTTCTTT
CDR3aa: CSVEKDRGVEAFF

abundance: many
j_gene: TRBJ1-1
v_gene: TRBV12-3/TRBV12-4
d_gene: -
CDR3nt: TGTGCCAGCAGCCTTATCCAAATTCCAGGGGCTTTCTTT
CDR3aa: CASSLIQIPGAFF

abundance: -
j_gene: TRBJ1-1
v_gene: TRBV2
d_gene: -
CDR3nt: TGTGCCAGCAGTAAGACAGGTGAGGTCACTGAAGCTTTCTTT
CDR3aa: CASSKTGEVTEAFF

abundance: few
j_gene: TRBJ2-5
v_gene: TRBV4-3
d_gene: -
CDR3nt: TGCGCCAGCAGCCAACCAGGGATGGAGACCCAGTACTTC
CDR3aa: CASSQPGMETQYF

abundance: -
j_gene: TRBJ1-1
v_gene: TRBV12-3/TRBV12-4
d_gene: -
CDR3nt: TGTGCCAGCAGTTTCAAAGGGGAGGGAGGCACTGAAGCTTTCTTT
CDR3aa: CASSFKGEGGTEAFF

abundance: few
j_gene: TRBJ2-2
v_gene: TRBV19
d_gene: TRBD2
CDR3nt: TGTGCCAGTAGGGCGGGGGTCGGGGAGCTGTTTTTT
CDR3aa: CASRAGVGELFF

abundance: -
j_gene: TRBJ2-3
v_gene: TRBV25-1
d_gene: -
CDR3nt: TGTGCCAGCAGTGCGGTCCACAGCACAGTTACGCAGTATTTC
CDR3aa: CASSAVHSTVTQYF

abundance: many
j_gene: TRBJ2-3
v_gene: TRBV7-2
d_gene: -
CDR3nt: TGTGCCAGCAGCTTAGTTTGGGTCGCAGATACGCAGTATTTT
CDR3aa: CASSLVWVADTQYF

abundance: many
j_gene: TRBJ1-1
v_gene: TRBV20-1
d_gene: -
CDR3nt: TGCAGTGCTAGAGGATCGGTCGGCCACACTGAAGCTTTCTTT
CDR3aa: CSARGSVGHTEAFF

abundance: many
j_gene: TRBJ1-5
v_gene: TRBV7-9
d_gene: -
CDR3nt: TGTGCCAGCAGCCGGGGGACGGTTCTACTTAGCAATCAGCCCCAGCATTTT
CDR3aa: CASSRGTVLLSNQPQHF

abundance: many
j_gene: TRBJ1-1
v_gene: TRBV20-1
d_gene: -
CDR3nt: TGCAGTGCTAGAGGGCCTCGAGGGAACACTGAAGCTTTCTTT
CDR3aa: CSARGPRGNTEAFF

abundance: -
j_gene: TRBJ2-1
v_gene: TRBV7-2
d_gene: -
CDR3nt: TGTGCCGGCAGCTTAGTCATCGAGACTGAGCAGTTCTTC
CDR3aa: CAGSLVIETEQFF

abundance: many
j_gene: TRBJ1-1
v_gene: TRBV27
d_gene: -
CDR3nt: TGTGCCAGCAGTTTAGGGGTGGGGAACACTGAAGCTTTCTTT
CDR3aa: CASSLGVGNTEAFF

abundance: -
j_gene: TRBJ2-3
v_gene: TRBV24-1
d_gene: TRBD1
CDR3nt: TGTGCCACCAGTGGCCCGGGACAGACCACAGATACGCAGTATTTT
CDR3aa: CATSGPGQTTDTQYF

abundance: few
j_gene: TRBJ2-5
v_gene: TRBV29-1
d_gene: TRBD1
CDR3nt: TGCAGCGTTGATAAGGGGGCGTCAGAGACCCAGTACTTC
CDR3aa: CSVDKGASETQYF

abundance: many
j_gene: TRBJ1-5
v_gene: TRBV27
d_gene: -
CDR3nt: TGTGCCAGCAGTTTATTCGTCTATGGGGGGCAGCCCCAGCATTTT
CDR3aa: CASSLFVYGGQPQHF

abundance: many
j_gene: TRBJ1-6
v_gene: TRBV6-2/TRBV6-3
d_gene: -
CDR3nt: TGTGCCAGCAGTTCCGCTGGGGGAGGAGGAGGCTCACCCCTCCACTTT
CDR3aa: CASSSAGGGGGSPLHF